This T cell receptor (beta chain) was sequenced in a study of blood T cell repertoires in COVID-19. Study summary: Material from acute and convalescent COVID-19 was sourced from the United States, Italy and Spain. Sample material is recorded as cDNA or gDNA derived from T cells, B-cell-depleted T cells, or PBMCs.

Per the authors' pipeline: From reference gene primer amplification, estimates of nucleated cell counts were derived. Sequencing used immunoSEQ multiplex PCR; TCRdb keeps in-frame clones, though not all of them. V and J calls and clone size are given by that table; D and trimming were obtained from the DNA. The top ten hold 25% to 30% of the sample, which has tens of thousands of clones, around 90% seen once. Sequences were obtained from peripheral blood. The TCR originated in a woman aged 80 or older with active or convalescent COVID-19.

The CDR3 DNA reads TGTGCCAGCAGCTTGGTCGTAGAACCCGGCTACACCTTC. It specifies CASSLVVEPGYTF. The chain uses TRBV5-5 and TRBJ1-2; D is unclear. V lost 0 bases to trimming and J lost 8 bases, with 11 bases between them. In germline, CDR1 is SGHKS, CDR2 YYEKEE (reference sequence). This CDR3 has 13 residues.